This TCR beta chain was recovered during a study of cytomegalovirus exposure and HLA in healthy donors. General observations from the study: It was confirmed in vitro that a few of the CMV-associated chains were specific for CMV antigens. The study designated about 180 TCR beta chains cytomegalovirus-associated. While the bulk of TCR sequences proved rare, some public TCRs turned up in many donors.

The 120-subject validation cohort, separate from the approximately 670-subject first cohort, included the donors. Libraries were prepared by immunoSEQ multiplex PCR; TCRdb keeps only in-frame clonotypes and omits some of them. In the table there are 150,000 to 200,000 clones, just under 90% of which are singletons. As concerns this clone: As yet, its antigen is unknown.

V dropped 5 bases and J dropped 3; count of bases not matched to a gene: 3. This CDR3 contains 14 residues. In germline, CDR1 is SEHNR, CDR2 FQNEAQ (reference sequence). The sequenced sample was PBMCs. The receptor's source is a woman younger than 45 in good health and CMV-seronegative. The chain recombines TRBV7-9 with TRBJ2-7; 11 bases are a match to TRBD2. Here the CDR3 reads CASSTSGGFYEQYF. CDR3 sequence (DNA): TGTGCCAGCAGCACTAGCGGGGGTTTCTACGAGCAGTACTTC.